One and the same sample provided the 9 T cell receptor beta chains below, sequenced in a study of blood T cell repertoires in COVID-19. TCRdb's table, derived via immunoSEQ multiplex PCR, lists solely in-frame clones and lacks some. Of around 100,000 clones listed, 80% to 90% are singletons. The specimen was peripheral blood. The receptors were sampled from a human donor in a cohort sampled during active COVID-19.

Only a few counts were recorded for this clone. V usage is TRBV6-4 and J usage is TRBJ2-2; 9 nucleotides align to TRBD2. Trimming took 6 bases from V and 1 from J; bases not matched to a gene: 3. CDR1 MRHNA and CDR2 SNTAGT come from the germline V gene. The CDR3 runs 15 residues. CDR3 DNA sequence: TGTGCCAGCAGCCCTAGCGGGGTGAACACCGGGGAGCTGTTTTTT. Protein sequence: CASSPSGVNTGELFF.

The rearrangement joins TRBV29-1 to TRBJ1-2; perhaps TRBD1 as D (6 bases). Germline lookup yields CDR1 SQVTM and CDR2 ANQGSEA. V was cut by 7 bases and J by 3 bases, with 27 bases left in between. The length of the CDR3 is 17 residues. CDR3 sequence: CSAGEQGRQVWDYGYTF. CDR3 DNA: TGCAGCGCCGGGGAACAGGGTCGTCAAGTCTGGGACTATGGCTACACCTTC.

This clone was counted a few times. The chain links TRBV6-5 to TRBJ1-5, with 9 bases identical to TRBD1. V trimming: 6 bases; J trimming: 2 bases; junction bases outside the gene matches: 5. The CDR3 contains 15 residues. From germline, CDR1 is MNHEY and CDR2 SVGAGI. The CDR3, as DNA: TGTGCCAGCAGGCAGGACAGGGGCCGCAATCAGCCCCAGCATTTT. Translated, it gives CASRQDRGRNQPQHF.

The chain recombines TRBV11-2 with TRBJ2-3; D may be TRBD1 (6 bases). CDR3 length: 15 residues. The V gene lost 5 bases and the J gene lost 4 bases, with 16 bases spanning the gap. Germline V gene lookup returns CDR1 SGHAT and CDR2 FQNNGV. DNA of the CDR3: TGTGCCAGCAGCCCCGGACAGCTCTGGGCAGATACGCAGTATTTT. It yields the protein CASSPGQLWADTQYF.

This clone was recorded a few times. The chain uses TRBV9 and TRBJ2-2; 9 nucleotides align to TRBD1. The J segment lost 5 bases and the V segment lost 4 bases, leaving 3 bases of the junction unmatched. The CDR3 spans 14 residues. Germline CDR1 SGDLS, CDR2 YYNGEE. CDR3 loop: CASSKTGGTGELFF. The CDR3 nucleotides read TGTGCCAGCAGCAAGACAGGGGGGACCGGGGAGCTGTTTTTT.

The rearrangement uses TRBV27 and TRBJ2-1; 9 nucleotides match TRBD1. Trimming at V came to 0 bases and at J to 12 bases, leaving 15 bases not matched to a gene. Germline V gene lookup returns CDR1 MNHEY and CDR2 SMNVEV (reference sequence). The CDR3 is 17 residues long. Here the CDR3 reads CASSLSGRLDRGSGQFF. In DNA, the CDR3 is TGTGCCAGCAGTTTATCGGGCCGGCTGGACAGGGGTTCGGGGCAGTTCTTC.

This chain uses TRBV12-3 or TRBV12-4 with TRBJ2-1; D is perhaps TRBD1 (6 bases). The CDR3 length is 13 residues. Trimming took 5 bases from V and 5 from J, leaving 10 bases between them. The CDR3 nucleotides are TGTGCCAGCAGTCCCTGGGGGCACAATGAGCAGTTCTTC. Amino acids: CASSPWGHNEQFF.

The chain joins TRBV4-1 to TRBJ2-2, with 8 bases aligning to TRBD1. Germline CDR1 reads MGHRA; CDR2 reads YSYEKL. V dropped 3 bases and J dropped 5; count of bases not matched to a gene: 8. The CDR3 totals 16 residues. Here the CDR3 DNA reads TGCGCCAGCAGCCAGTTCGCAGGGGGCTTGACCGGGGAGCTGTTTTTT. It yields the protein CASSQFAGGLTGELFF.

This clone was counted between two and nine times. This chain connects TRBV27 to TRBJ1-6, with D perhaps TRBD1 (5 bases). The germline V and J ends were trimmed by 8 bases and 8 bases, with 22 bases remaining between them. Germline CDR1 is MNHEY and CDR2 is SMNVEV (reference sequence). This CDR3 is built from 16 residues. CDR3 sequence (DNA): TGTGCCAGCGCCCCGCAGGGCCAGCTCGGCGATTCACCCCTCCACTTT. This translates into CASAPQGQLGDSPLHF.